The 14 T cell receptor beta chains in this list originate from one sample, sequenced in a study of cytomegalovirus exposure and HLA in healthy donors. The PCR was carried out with 60 Vbeta primers and 13 Jbeta primers. Clones were sequenced by immunoSEQ multiplex PCR, and TCRdb holds only the in-frame ones, with some missing. The table lists approximately 89,000 clones, about two thirds of them singletons. Sequencing input: PBMCs. The receptor set was obtained from a woman aged 25 to 45 in good health and CMV-seropositive.

This clone appeared a few times. The rearrangement uses TRBV6-1 and TRBJ1-5; D remains unclear. Germline V gene sequence: CDR1 MNHNS, CDR2 SASEGT. Trimming stripped 7 bases from V and 2 bases from J, with 12 bases between. The CDR3 contains 14 residues. CDR3 nucleotides: TGTGCCAGCACCAGTGGAGCTGGCAATCAGCCCCAGCATTTT. Translation gives CASTSGAGNQPQHF.

The genes are TRBV13 and TRBJ1-3, with TRBD1 identical over 8 bases. Germline trimming cut 5 bases from V and 4 bases from J; bases unmatched to any gene: 10. Germline CDR1 reads PRHDT; CDR2 reads FYEKMQ (reference sequence). The CDR3 totals 16 residues. Here the CDR3 DNA reads TGTGCCAGCAGCCCCCCGGACAGGGTGACCGGAAACACCATATATTTT. Translated: CASSPPDRVTGNTIYF.

The CDR3 region is CASSFGTGGWETQYF. The CDR3 region has the DNA TGTGCCAGCAGCTTCGGGACAGGGGGCTGGGAGACCCAGTACTTC. The chain employs TRBV5-4 and TRBJ2-5, with 12 bases aligning to TRBD1. Germline V gene data show CDR1 as SGHNT and CDR2 as YYREEE (reference sequence). Losses at the gene ends were 2 bases for V and 5 bases for J; bases not matched to a gene: 4. The CDR3 has 15 amino acids.

This clone was seen just once. The chain uses TRBV14 and TRBJ2-3, with D hard to call. Germline CDR1 SGHDN, CDR2 FVKESK. V was clipped by 3 bases and J by 2 bases, with 6 bases between them. This CDR3 spans 13 amino acids. The CDR3 region has the DNA TGTGCCAGCAGCCACCCTAACACAGATACGCAGTATTTT. This gives the protein CASSHPNTDTQYF.

In this sample, this clone turned up once. The J gene is TRBJ2-3, the V gene TRBV5-1, with TRBD2 identical over 8 bases. Germline V lookup: CDR1 SGHRS, CDR2 YFSETQ. This CDR3 has 18 residues. V gave up 1 base and J gave up 1 base; unmatched junction bases: 11. CDR3 sequence reads: CASSLFLAGRGGTDTQYF. The CDR3 coding sequence is TGCGCCAGCAGCTTGTTTCTAGCGGGCCGAGGGGGCACAGATACGCAGTATTTT.

The chain employs TRBV7-9 and TRBJ1-2; D not resolved. Germline V gene data show CDR1 as SEHNR and CDR2 as FQNEAQ (reference sequence). V was trimmed by 3 bases and J by 8 bases, leaving 16 bases between them. The CDR3 extends over 14 amino acids. The CDR3: CASSLVQSGGGYTF. The CDR3 bases are TGTGCCAGCAGCTTGGTTCAATCGGGAGGGGGCTACACCTTC.

This chain joins TRBV28 and TRBJ1-6; TRBD1 matches at 7 bases. Germline CDR1 is MDHEN and CDR2 is SYDVKM. The CDR3 loop spans 14 amino acids. Losses at the gene ends were 4 bases for V and 9 bases for J; bases not matched to a gene: 6. CDR3 sequence: CASSSPGQSSPLHF. The CDR3 DNA reads TGTGCCAGCAGTTCTCCGGGACAGTCTTCACCCCTCCACTTT.

This chain joins TRBV4-1 and TRBJ1-1; the D gene is possibly TRBD1 (6 bases). Looked up from germline, CDR1 is MGHRA and CDR2 is YSYEKL. The CDR3 sequence is 14 residues long. V lost 6 bases to trimming and J lost 1 base, with 12 bases between them. The CDR3 region is CASRNRAGNTEAFF. In nucleotides, the CDR3 is TGCGCCAGCAGAAACAGGGCGGGGAACACTGAAGCTTTCTTT.

CDR3 region: CAWSSLGRYEQYF. In DNA, the CDR3 is TGTGCCTGGAGCTCACTAGGAAGGTACGAGCAGTACTTC. The chain combines TRBV30 with TRBJ2-7; TRBD2 is a possible D gene (5 bases). This CDR3 has 13 residues. CDR1 and CDR2 from the germline V gene are GTSNPN and SVGIG (reference sequence). Trimming shortened V by 3 bases and J by 4 bases, and 13 bases separated the two germline ends. Full variable domain (missing parts from reference TRBV30 and TRBJ2-7): SQTIHQWPATLVQPVGSPLSLECTVEGTSNPNLYWYRQAAGRGLQLLFYSVGIGQISSEVPQNLSASRPQDRQFILSSKKLLLSDSGFYLCAWSSLGRYEQYFGPGTRLTVT.

In regard to this clone: One junction end does not reproduce the germline sequence, and a read error may be involved. The genes are TRBV28 and TRBJ2-7; TRBD2 matches at 16 bases. Germline CDR1 MDHEN, CDR2 SYDVKM. This CDR3 contains 19 residues. The CDR3 region has the DNA TGTGTCAGCAAAGCCTTTACGGGGACTAGCGGGGGGGCGGGATACGAGCAGTACTTC. It yields the protein CVSKAFTGTSGGAGYEQYF.

This clone has only a few counts. This chain connects TRBV10-3 to TRBJ2-3; the D gene is possibly TRBD1 (6 bases). Trimming took off 3 bases at V and 7 bases at J, with 11 bases between the two ends. This CDR3 is 13 amino acids long. The germline V gene has CDR1 ENHRY and CDR2 SYGVKD. CDR3 DNA sequence: TGTGCCATCAGTGATTCAGGGGTAAATACGCAGTATTTT. Its translation: CAISDSGVNTQYF.

The CDR3 DNA reads TGTGCCAGCAGTTGGACGGGACAGGGAGGCTACACCTTC. Protein product: CASSWTGQGGYTF. This chain links TRBV6-5 with TRBJ1-2; 9 positions match TRBD1. CDR3 size: 13 residues. In germline, CDR1 is MNHEY, CDR2 SVGAGI. V was clipped by 4 bases and J by 8 bases; unmatched bases: 5.

V is TRBV29-1 and J is TRBJ2-7, with 7 bases lining up with TRBD1. From germline, CDR1 is SQVTM and CDR2 ANQGSEA. V was pared by 4 bases and J by 2 bases, with 5 bases of the junction left unmatched. The length of the CDR3 is 13 residues. The DNA of the CDR3 is TGCAGCGTTGTAAGGCAGGGGGCCTACGAGCAGTACTTC. This codes for CSVVRQGAYEQYF.

The CDR3 DNA reads TGTGCCAGTAGTATAGTTACAGCATATGGCTACACCTTC. It translates to CASSIVTAYGYTF. The J gene is TRBJ1-2, the V gene TRBV19; D is ambiguous. Germline V gene sequence: CDR1 LNHDA, CDR2 SQIVND (reference sequence). V lost 1 base to trimming and J lost 5 bases, with 8 bases between them. This CDR3 comprises 13 residues.